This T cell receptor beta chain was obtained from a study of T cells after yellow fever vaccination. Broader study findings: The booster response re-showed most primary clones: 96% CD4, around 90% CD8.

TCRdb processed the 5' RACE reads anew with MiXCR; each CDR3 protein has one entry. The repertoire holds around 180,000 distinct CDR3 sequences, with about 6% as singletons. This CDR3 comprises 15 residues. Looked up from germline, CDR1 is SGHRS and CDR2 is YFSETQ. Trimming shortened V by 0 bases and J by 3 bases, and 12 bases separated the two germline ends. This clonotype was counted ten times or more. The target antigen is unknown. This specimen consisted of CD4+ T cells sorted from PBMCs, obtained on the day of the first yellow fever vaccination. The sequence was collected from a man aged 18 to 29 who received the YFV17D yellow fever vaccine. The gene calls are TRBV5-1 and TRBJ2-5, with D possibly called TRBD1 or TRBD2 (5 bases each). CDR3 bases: TGCGCCAGCAGCTTGGTAGGGACCAGAGAAGAGACCCAGTACTTC. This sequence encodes CASSLVGTREETQYF.